This T cell receptor beta chain was sequenced in a study of blood T cell repertoires in COVID-19. Study-wide context: Samples came from the United States, Italy and Spain, spanning acute and convalescent COVID-19. In each case, the material was cDNA or gDNA derived from T cells, B-cell-depleted T cells, or PBMCs.

The V and J ends lost 3 bases and 2 bases, in that order; junction bases with no gene match: 3. The CDR3 spans 14 residues. CDR1 and CDR2 from the germline V gene are WSHSY and SAAADI. Per the original methods: Scientists estimated how many nucleated cells there were by amplifying reference gene primers. Measured with immunoSEQ multiplex PCR; TCRdb has only the in-frame clones, and not every one. V and J calls and clone size come straight from that table; D and trimming were deduced from the DNA. This repertoire shows more than 65,000 clones, about nine tenths found once; its top ten account for approximately 9.3%.

Sample: peripheral blood. This receptor was obtained from a man aged 45 to 65 with acute or convalescent COVID-19. The J gene is TRBJ2-7, the V gene TRBV10-2; the match to TRBD1 covers 8 bases. CDR3 coding DNA: TGCGCCAGCAGTGAAAGGACAGGGCCCTACGAGCAGTACGTC. Translating gives CASSERTGPYEQYV.